These 2 T cell receptor beta chains came from one sample sequenced in a study of blood T cell repertoires in COVID-19. Profiled with immunoSEQ multiplex PCR; TCRdb holds only in-frame clones, not every one. The sample carries approximately 170,000 clones, roughly 80% recorded once. The source material was peripheral blood. These receptors were obtained from a woman aged 80 or over with acute or convalescent COVID-19.

This chain uses TRBV7-2 with TRBJ2-7; 9 bases line up with TRBD1. Trimming at V came to 5 bases and at J to 2 bases, leaving 7 bases not matched to a gene. CDR1 and CDR2 (germline): SGHTA, FQGNSA. The CDR3 sequence is 15 residues long. The CDR3: CASSRRTGAAYEQYF. Here the CDR3 DNA reads TGTGCCAGCAGCCGTAGGACAGGGGCCGCCTACGAGCAGTACTTC.

This clone is large by share. The chain recombines TRBV19 with TRBJ2-1, with TRBD2 matching 7 bases. The germline gives CDR1 LNHDA, CDR2 SQIVND (reference sequence). The CDR3 has 15 residues. With 5 bases clipped from V and 2 bases from J, the junction kept 6 bases outside the gene matches. CDR3 sequence reads: CASSSGTTAYNEQFF. The CDR3 DNA reads as TGTGCCAGTAGTTCCGGGACTACAGCCTACAATGAGCAGTTCTTC.